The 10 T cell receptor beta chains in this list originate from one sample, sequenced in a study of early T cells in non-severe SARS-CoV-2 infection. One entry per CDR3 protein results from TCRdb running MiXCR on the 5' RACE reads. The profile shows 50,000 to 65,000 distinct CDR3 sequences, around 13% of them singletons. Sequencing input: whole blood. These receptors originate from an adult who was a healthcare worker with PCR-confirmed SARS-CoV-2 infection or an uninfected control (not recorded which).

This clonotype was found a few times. CDR3 nucleotide sequence: TGTGCCAGCAGTTGGGACAGAGGGGATGGCTACACCTTC. Protein product: CASSWDRGDGYTF. The chain is built from TRBV6-6 and TRBJ1-2; 7 bases line up with TRBD1. J was trimmed by 6 bases and V by 4 bases; bases with no gene match: 5. Germline V gene data show CDR1 as MNHNY and CDR2 as SVGAGI (reference sequence). This CDR3 has 13 residues.

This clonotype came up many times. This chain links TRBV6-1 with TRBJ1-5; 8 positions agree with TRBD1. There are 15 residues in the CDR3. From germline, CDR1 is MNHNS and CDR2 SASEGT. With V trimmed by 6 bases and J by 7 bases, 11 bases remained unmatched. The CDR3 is CASSESGTGSQPQHF. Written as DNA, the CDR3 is TGTGCCAGCAGCGAATCCGGGACAGGATCCCAGCCCCAGCATTTT.

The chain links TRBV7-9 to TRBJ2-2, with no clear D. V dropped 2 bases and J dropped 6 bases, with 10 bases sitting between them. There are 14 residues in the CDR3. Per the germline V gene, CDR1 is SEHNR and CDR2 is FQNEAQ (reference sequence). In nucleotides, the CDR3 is TGTGCCAGCAGCTTAAGTGAATGGGCCGGGGAGCTGTTTTTT. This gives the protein CASSLSEWAGELFF. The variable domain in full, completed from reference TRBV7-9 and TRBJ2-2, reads DTGVSQNPRHKITKRGQNVTFRCDPISEHNRLYWYRQTLGQGPEFLTYFQNEAQLEKSRLLSDRFSAERPKGSFSTLEIQRTEQGDSAMYLCASSLSEWAGELFFGEGSRLTVL.

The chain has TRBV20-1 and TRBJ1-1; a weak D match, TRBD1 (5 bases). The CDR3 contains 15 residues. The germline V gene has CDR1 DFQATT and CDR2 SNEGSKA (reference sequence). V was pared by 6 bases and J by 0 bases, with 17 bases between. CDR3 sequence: CSAGSGRGMNTEAFF. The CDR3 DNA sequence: TGCAGTGCGGGGTCGGGGCGCGGTATGAACACTGAAGCTTTCTTT.

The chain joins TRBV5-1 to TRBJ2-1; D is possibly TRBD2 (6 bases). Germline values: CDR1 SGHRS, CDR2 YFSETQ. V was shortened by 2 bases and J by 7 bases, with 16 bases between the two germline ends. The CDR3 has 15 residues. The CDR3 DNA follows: TGCGCCAGCAGCTTTCAAAGGGGTCGGGGGAATGAGCAGTTCTTC. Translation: CASSFQRGRGNEQFF.

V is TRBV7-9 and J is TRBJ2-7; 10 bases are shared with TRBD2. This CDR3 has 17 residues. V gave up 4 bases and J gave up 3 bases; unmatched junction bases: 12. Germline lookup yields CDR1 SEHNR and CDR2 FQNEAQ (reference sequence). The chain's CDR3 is CASSSGSLAGDNYEQYF. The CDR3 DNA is TGTGCCAGCAGCTCCGGTTCCCTAGCGGGGGACAACTACGAGCAGTACTTC.

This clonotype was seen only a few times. CDR3 amino acids: CAWSVGTGGRLGYGYTF. The CDR3 DNA reads as TGTGCCTGGAGTGTAGGGACAGGGGGTCGCCTAGGGTATGGCTACACCTTC. The J gene is TRBJ1-2, the V gene TRBV30; 11 positions match TRBD1. This CDR3 is built from 17 residues. The J segment lost 5 bases and the V segment lost 0 bases, leaving 11 bases of the junction unmatched. Germline-derived CDR1 and CDR2 are GTSNPN and SVGIG (reference sequence).

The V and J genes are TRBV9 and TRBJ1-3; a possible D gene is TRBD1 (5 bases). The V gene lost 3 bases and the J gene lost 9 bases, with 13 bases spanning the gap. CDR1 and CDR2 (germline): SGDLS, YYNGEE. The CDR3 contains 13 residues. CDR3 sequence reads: CASSGQLQGTIYF. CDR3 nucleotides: TGTGCCAGCAGCGGACAACTTCAGGGCACCATATATTTT.

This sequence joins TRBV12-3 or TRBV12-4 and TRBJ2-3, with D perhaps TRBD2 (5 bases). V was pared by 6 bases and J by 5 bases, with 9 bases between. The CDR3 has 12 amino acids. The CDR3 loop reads CASSRTVDTQYF. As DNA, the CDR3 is TGTGCCAGCAGCCGGACTGTAGATACGCAGTATTTT.

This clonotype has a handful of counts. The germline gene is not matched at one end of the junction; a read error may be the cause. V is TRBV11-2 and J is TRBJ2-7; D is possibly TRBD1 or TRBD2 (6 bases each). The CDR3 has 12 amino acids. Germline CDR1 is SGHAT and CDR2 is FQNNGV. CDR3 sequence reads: CASSSPWGAGDF. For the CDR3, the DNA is TGTGCCAGCAGCTCCCCATGGGGGGCAGGAGACTTC.